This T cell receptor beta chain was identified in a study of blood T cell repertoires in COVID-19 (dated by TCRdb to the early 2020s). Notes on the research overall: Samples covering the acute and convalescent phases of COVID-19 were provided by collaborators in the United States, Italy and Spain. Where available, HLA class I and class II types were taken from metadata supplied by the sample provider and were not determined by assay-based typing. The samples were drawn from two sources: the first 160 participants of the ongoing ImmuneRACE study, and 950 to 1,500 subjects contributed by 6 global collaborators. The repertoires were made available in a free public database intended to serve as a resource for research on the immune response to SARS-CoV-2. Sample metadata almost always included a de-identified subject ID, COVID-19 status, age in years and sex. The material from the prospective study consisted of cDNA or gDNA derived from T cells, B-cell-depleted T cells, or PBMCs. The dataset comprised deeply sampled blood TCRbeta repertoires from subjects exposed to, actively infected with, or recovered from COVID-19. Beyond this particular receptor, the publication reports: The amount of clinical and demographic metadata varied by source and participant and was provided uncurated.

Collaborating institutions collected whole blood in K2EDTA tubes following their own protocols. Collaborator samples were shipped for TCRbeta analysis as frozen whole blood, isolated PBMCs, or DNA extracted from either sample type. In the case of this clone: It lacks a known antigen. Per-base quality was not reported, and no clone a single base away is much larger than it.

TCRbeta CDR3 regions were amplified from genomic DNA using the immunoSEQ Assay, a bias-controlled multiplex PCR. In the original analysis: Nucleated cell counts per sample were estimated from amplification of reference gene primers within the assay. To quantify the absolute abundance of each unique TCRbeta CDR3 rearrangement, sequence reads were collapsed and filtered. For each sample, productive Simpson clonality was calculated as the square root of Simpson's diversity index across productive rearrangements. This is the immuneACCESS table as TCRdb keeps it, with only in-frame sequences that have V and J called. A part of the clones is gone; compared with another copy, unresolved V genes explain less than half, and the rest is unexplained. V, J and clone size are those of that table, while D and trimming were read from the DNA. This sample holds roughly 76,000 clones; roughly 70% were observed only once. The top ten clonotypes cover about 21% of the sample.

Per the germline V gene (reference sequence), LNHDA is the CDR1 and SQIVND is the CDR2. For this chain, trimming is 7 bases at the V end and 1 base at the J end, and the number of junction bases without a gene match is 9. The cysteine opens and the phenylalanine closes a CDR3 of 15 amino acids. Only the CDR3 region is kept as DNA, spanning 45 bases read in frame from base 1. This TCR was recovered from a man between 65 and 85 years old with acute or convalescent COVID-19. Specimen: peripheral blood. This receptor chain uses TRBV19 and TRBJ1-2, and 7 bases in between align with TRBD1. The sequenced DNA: TGTGCCAGTAAATGGACAGGCGTCCTTAACTATGGCTACACCTTC. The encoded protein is CASKWTGVLNYGYTF.